This passage covers 25 T cell receptor beta chains from one sample sequenced in a study of blood T cell repertoires in COVID-19 (TCRdb year 2020). The library was built by means of the immunoSEQ multiplex PCR assay. As stored in TCRdb, this immuneACCESS dataset retains in-frame rearrangements with V and J assigned. A fraction of the clones does not appear; measured against another copy, unresolved V genes explain less than half of the discrepancy, and the remainder lacks a known reason. Counted in this sample were fewer than 500,000 clones; 85% to 90% of them appeared once. The ten top clones hold around 1.1% of the sample. The specimen sequenced was PBMCs or T cells enriched from blood (not recorded which). These TCRs come from a young man who had recovered from COVID-19.

The V and J genes are TRBV19 and TRBJ2-7, with a weak D call TRBD1 (5 bases). The germline V and J ends were trimmed by 5 bases and 3 bases, with 8 bases remaining between them. Looked up from germline, CDR1 is LNHDA and CDR2 is SQIVND (reference sequence). The CDR3 totals 12 residues. CDR3 in DNA: TGTGCCAGTAGTGGACAAAACTACGAGCAGTACTTC. Translated: CASSGQNYEQYF.

This clone was observed a few times. The genes are TRBV30 and TRBJ2-1, with D perhaps TRBD1 (6 bases). V was trimmed by 1 base and J by 8 bases, leaving 24 bases between them. Germline CDR1 GTSNPN, CDR2 SVGIG (reference sequence). The CDR3 is 17 residues long. The CDR3 loop reads CAWSARWGLASLDEQFF. In DNA, the CDR3 is TGTGCCTGGAGTGCGCGCTGGGGGCTAGCCAGCTTGGATGAGCAGTTCTTC.

CDR3 coding DNA: TGTGCCAGTAGTATAGGGGCAAGAAATCAGCCCCAGCATTTT. Its protein is CASSIGARNQPQHF. The V and J genes are TRBV19 and TRBJ1-5; D ambiguous. V gave up 1 base and J gave up 4 bases, with 8 bases separating them. Germline CDR1 is LNHDA and CDR2 is SQIVND (reference sequence). The CDR3 consists of 14 residues.

This rearrangement joins TRBV9 to TRBJ2-7, with 8 bases identical to TRBD1. The CDR3 runs to 14 residues. V lost 2 bases to trimming and J lost 7 bases; unmatched junction nucleotides: 8. CDR1 is SGDLS and CDR2 is YYNGEE in the germline V gene. The CDR3 protein is CASSVGQGPPEQYF. Here the CDR3 DNA reads TGTGCCAGCAGCGTCGGACAGGGCCCCCCTGAGCAGTACTTC.

The CDR3 here is CASSTPGQAENIQYF. The CDR3 DNA reads TGTGCCAGCAGTACACCGGGACAGGCCGAAAACATTCAGTACTTC. The chain joins TRBV28 to TRBJ2-4, with TRBD1 matching 8 bases. The CDR3 is made up of 15 amino acids. Germline V gene lookup returns CDR1 MDHEN and CDR2 SYDVKM. Trimming took 5 bases from V and 5 from J; bases not matched to a gene: 8.

This chain links TRBV2 with TRBJ2-3, with 10 bases that match TRBD2. The V gene's germline CDR1 is SNHLY and CDR2 FYNNEI. V lost 3 bases to trimming and J lost 1 base; unmatched junction nucleotides: 7. This CDR3 is 17 amino acids long. The CDR3 sequence is CASSEGLATGGTDTQYF. The CDR3 DNA is TGTGCCAGCAGTGAGGGACTAGCGACTGGGGGCACAGATACGCAGTATTTT.

The chain has TRBV4-1 and TRBJ1-4, with TRBD1 as a possible D gene (5 bases). Between the trimmed V and J ends, which lost 6 bases and 2 bases, there was a span of 16 bases. From germline, CDR1 is MGHRA and CDR2 YSYEKL. This CDR3 spans 16 amino acids. The chain's CDR3 is CASRLAPGPTNEKLFF. CDR3 coding DNA: TGCGCCAGCAGGCTTGCTCCAGGGCCCACTAATGAAAAACTGTTTTTT.

Note on this clone: The sample holds other DNA sequences that translate to the same CDR3. The J gene is TRBJ2-5, the V gene TRBV18; D is possibly TRBD2 (5 bases). This CDR3 comprises 12 residues. Trimming took off 3 bases at V and 5 bases at J, with 7 bases between the two ends. Germline V gene lookup returns CDR1 KGHSH and CDR2 LQKENI. Here the CDR3 reads CASSPGGETQYF. In nucleotides, the CDR3 is TGTGCCAGCTCACCCGGCGGGGAGACCCAGTACTTC.

The V call is TRBV10-3, the J call TRBJ2-3; D gene unclear. CDR1 ENHRY and CDR2 SYGVKD come from the germline V gene. Trimming left V 0 bases short and J 2 bases short, with 6 bases between. CDR3 length equals 14 residues. CDR3 DNA sequence: TGTGCCATCAGTGAGTCGGCGGCCACAGATACGCAGTATTTT. This translates into CAISESAATDTQYF.

This chain connects TRBV7-9 to TRBJ2-1; TRBD2 aligns across 12 bases. V trimming: 11 bases; J trimming: 0 bases; junction bases outside the gene matches: 11. The germline CDR1 and CDR2 sequences are SEHNR and FQNEAQ (reference sequence). This CDR3 has 17 amino acids. This chain's CDR3 is CAVKRGLAGLSYNEQFF. CDR3 DNA: TGTGCCGTTAAGAGAGGACTAGCGGGACTCTCCTACAATGAGCAGTTCTTC.

The chain employs TRBV5-1 and TRBJ1-1; unclear D gene. The germline gives CDR1 SGHRS, CDR2 YFSETQ. V was shortened by 3 bases and J by 1 base, with 10 bases between the two germline ends. The CDR3 contains 14 residues. The DNA of the CDR3 is TGCGCCAGCAGCTGGCGGGAGAGGAACACTGAAGCTTTCTTT. Encoded protein: CASSWRERNTEAFF.

The chain carries TRBV30 and TRBJ1-4; D is perhaps TRBD1 (6 bases). CDR1 is GTSNPN and CDR2 is SVGIG in the germline V gene (reference sequence). V was trimmed by 5 bases and J by 7 bases, leaving 14 bases between them. The CDR3 loop spans 13 amino acids. The CDR3 sequence: CAWGGQLAEKLFF. CDR3 sequence (DNA): TGTGCCTGGGGTGGACAGCTCGCTGAAAAACTGTTTTTT.

This chain links TRBV6-5 with TRBJ2-1, with 15 bases lining up with TRBD2. Germline CDR1 and CDR2: MNHEY and SVGAGI. The CDR3 is 15 residues long. The V segment lost 4 bases and the J segment 10 bases; nucleotides outside the gene matches: 5. The CDR3 loop reads CASSFPGTSGREQFF. In DNA, the CDR3 is TGTGCCAGCAGTTTTCCGGGGACTAGCGGGAGGGAGCAGTTCTTC.

J is TRBJ2-2 and V is TRBV7-9; D uncertain. The CDR3 contains 12 residues. CDR1 and CDR2 from the germline V gene are SEHNR and FQNEAQ (reference sequence). V lost 3 bases and J lost 6, with 5 bases in between. CDR3 in amino acids: CASSFLPGELFF. Written as DNA, the CDR3 is TGTGCCAGCAGCTTCCTTCCCGGGGAGCTGTTTTTT.

Of note for this clone: This sample includes further DNA sequences coding for the same CDR3. V and J are TRBV30 and TRBJ2-3, with 12 nucleotides matching TRBD2. CDR1 is GTSNPN and CDR2 is SVGIG in the germline V gene (reference sequence). J lost 0 bases, V lost 2 bases, and 3 bases had no gene match. CDR3 length equals 16 residues. DNA of the CDR3: TGTGCCTGGAGTACGGGGACTAGCGGGAGCACAGATACGCAGTATTTT. Translating it yields CAWSTGTSGSTDTQYF.

This chain links TRBV19 with TRBJ2-1; possibly TRBD2 for D (6 bases). The CDR3 loop spans 15 amino acids. The germline CDR1 and CDR2 sequences are LNHDA and SQIVND (reference sequence). V was trimmed by 5 bases and J by 2 bases, leaving 13 bases between them. DNA for the CDR3: TGTGCCAGTAGTGTCAGCGGGTCCACCTACAATGAGCAGTTCTTC. This gives the protein CASSVSGSTYNEQFF.

CDR3 DNA sequence: TGTGCCAGCAGCCCATCAGGTCAAGATTATGGCTACACCTTC. It is translated as CASSPSGQDYGYTF. V and J are TRBV28 and TRBJ1-2; D gene uncertain. Trimming left V 6 bases short and J 5 bases short, with 16 bases between. The CDR3 runs 14 residues. CDR1 and CDR2 (germline): MDHEN, SYDVKM.

The chain joins TRBV7-8 to TRBJ1-5; TRBD1 is a possible D gene (5 bases). Germline CDR1 reads SGHVS; CDR2 reads FQNEAQ. The CDR3 spans 15 residues. Trimming pared 4 bases from V and 7 bases from J, leaving 17 bases between. The CDR3 DNA reads as TGTGCCAGCAGCTCCCAGGGTGGGGGGGGACAGCCCCAGCATTTT. This encodes CASSSQGGGGQPQHF.

V is TRBV3-1 (or the pseudogene TRBV3-2) and J is TRBJ1-4, with 9 nucleotides matching TRBD1. The ends lost 3 bases at V and 2 bases at J; junction bases unmatched: 7. Looked up from germline, CDR1 is LGHDT and CDR2 is YNNKEL (reference sequence). This CDR3 has 17 residues. CDR3 sequence: CASSQGTGRLTNEKLFF. DNA for the CDR3: TGTGCCAGCAGCCAGGGGACAGGGCGTTTGACTAATGAAAAACTGTTTTTT.

CDR3 DNA: TGTGCCAGCAGTAAGACAGGGGGAGATGAAAAACTGTTTTTT. Residues: CASSKTGGDEKLFF. The rearrangement links TRBV2 to TRBJ1-4, with TRBD1 matching over 9 bases. With V trimmed by 5 bases and J by 6 bases, 4 bases remained unmatched. This CDR3 is built from 14 residues. The germline gives CDR1 SNHLY, CDR2 FYNNEI.

The chain is built from TRBV2 and TRBJ1-5; 9 bases fit TRBD1. Trimming cost V 6 bases and J 5 bases; bases outside gene matches: 5. The CDR3 is made up of 14 amino acids. Looked up from germline, CDR1 is SNHLY and CDR2 is FYNNEI. The DNA of the CDR3 is TGTGCCAGCAGCCGGGACAGGGACGATCAGCCCCAGCATTTT. Translated: CASSRDRDDQPQHF.

The chain is built from TRBV12-3 or TRBV12-4 and TRBJ1-4, with 8 bases lining up with TRBD1. CDR3 length: 13 amino acids. V lost 5 bases, J lost 10 bases, and 6 bases stayed unmatched. The CDR3 DNA reads as TGTGCCAGCAGTCCTGGACAGGGAAGAAAACTGTTTTTT. Amino acid sequence: CASSPGQGRKLFF.

The CDR3 reads CATRRGTESNQPQHF. The CDR3 DNA reads as TGTGCCACCCGCCGTGGAACGGAGAGCAATCAGCCCCAGCATTTT. The rearrangement joins TRBV15 to TRBJ1-5; D gene uncertain. With 8 bases removed from V and 1 base from J, the gap between germline ends came to 15 bases. Germline lookup yields CDR1 LNHNV and CDR2 YYDKDF (reference sequence). The CDR3 has 15 amino acids. Full variable domain (remainder filled in from reference TRBV15 and TRBJ1-5): DAMVIQNPRYQVTQFGKPVTLSCSQTLNHNVMYWYQQKSSQAPKLLFHYYDKDFNNEADTPDNFQSRRPNTSFCFLDIRSPGLGDTAMYLCATRRGTESNQPQHFGDGTRLSIL.

The chain employs TRBV19 and TRBJ2-7; TRBD1 might be the D (6 bases). CDR1 and CDR2 (germline): LNHDA, SQIVND (reference sequence). Trimming removed 3 bases from V and 2 bases from J, with 14 bases in between. The CDR3 loop spans 15 amino acids. The CDR3 bases are TGTGCCAGTAGTATTGGGACAACCTTTCCCTACGAGCAGTACTTC. It yields the protein CASSIGTTFPYEQYF. Complete variable domain (other parts from reference TRBV19 and TRBJ2-7): DGGITQSPKYLFRKEGQNVTLSCEQNLNHDAMYWYRQDPGQGLRLIYYSQIVNDFQKGDIAEGYSVSREKKESFPLTVTSAQKNPTAFYLCASSIGTTFPYEQYFGPGTRLTVT.

The V call is TRBV28, the J call TRBJ1-5; perhaps TRBD1 as D (5 bases). V dropped 7 bases and J dropped 3 bases, with 19 bases sitting between them. Germline CDR1 MDHEN, CDR2 SYDVKM. The CDR3 consists of 16 residues. This CDR3 is CASTPPDRAPNQPQHF. Written as DNA, the CDR3 is TGTGCCAGCACCCCCCCCGACAGAGCCCCCAATCAGCCCCAGCATTTT. Together with reference TRBV28 and TRBJ1-5, the CDR3 gives the full variable domain: DVKVTQSSRYLVKRTGEKVFLECVQDMDHENMFWYRQDPGLGLRLIYFSYDVKMKEKGDIPEGYSVSREKKERFSLILESASTNQTSMYLCASTPPDRAPNQPQHFGDGTRLSIL.